This TCR beta chain was profiled in a study of T cell responses to AZD1222 COVID-19 vaccine. About this clone: Antigen: not known.

In germline, CDR1 is LNHDA, CDR2 SQIVND (reference sequence). V lost 5 bases and J lost 0, with 11 bases in between. There are 15 residues in the CDR3. Clones were sequenced by immunoSEQ multiplex PCR, and TCRdb holds only the in-frame ones, with some missing. In the table there are fewer than 200,000 clones, 85% to 95% of which are singletons. General study results and limits: Clonal diversity may have been underestimated in mostly white British donors. After the peak T cell response, and only then, were repertoires sampled. Unmutated variant regions reportedly attract nearly half of all spike-specific TCRs.

The starting material was peripheral blood, obtained on day 0 of AZD1222 vaccination. The TCR was taken from an adult in good health. The rearrangement uses TRBV19 and TRBJ1-5; TRBD1 might be the D (5 bases). The CDR3 DNA reads as TGTGCCAGTAGTCCATTTGGGGGTAGCAATCAGCCCCAGCATTTT. This translates into CASSPFGGSNQPQHF.